These 13 T cell receptor beta chains came from one sample sequenced in a study of T cells in localized non-small cell lung cancer. Sequencing was performed with immunoSEQ multiplex PCR; in TCRdb, only in-frame clones are kept and a portion is missing. This sample has 130,000 or so clones; around 92% occur once, and the top ten carry 1.7%. Sequencing used peripheral blood, obtained before any cancer treatment. The receptors stem from a female donor of 60 years or more with stage I lung adenocarcinoma.

V gene TRBV18 combines with J gene TRBJ2-1, with D possibly being TRBD1 (6 bases). Germline CDR1 and CDR2: KGHSH and LQKENI. V dropped 6 bases and J dropped 5 bases, with 14 bases sitting between them. The CDR3 contains 14 residues. This chain's CDR3 is CASSPAGADNEQFF. In DNA, the CDR3 is TGTGCCAGCTCGCCGGCAGGGGCGGACAATGAGCAGTTCTTC. Variable domain in full (rest from reference TRBV18 and TRBJ2-1): NAGVMQNPRHLVRRRGQEARLRCSPMKGHSHVYWYRQLPEEGLKFMVYLQKENIIDESGMPKERFSAEFPKEGPSILRIQQVVRGDSAAYFCASSPAGADNEQFFGPGTRLTVL.

The V gene is TRBV28, the J gene TRBJ1-2; TRBD1 might be the D (6 bases). V was trimmed by 5 bases and J by 0 bases, leaving 22 bases between them. The CDR3 sequence is 18 residues long. In germline, CDR1 is MDHEN, CDR2 SYDVKM. CDR3 amino acids: CASSPHRGQTQANYGYTF. The CDR3 DNA reads as TGTGCCAGCAGTCCCCACCGCGGACAGACCCAAGCTAACTATGGCTACACCTTC.

The chain employs TRBV9 and TRBJ1-5; TRBD1 might be the D (6 bases). The CDR3 is made up of 15 amino acids. Between the trimmed V and J ends, which lost 2 bases and 4 bases, there was a span of 13 bases. Germline V lookup: CDR1 SGDLS, CDR2 YYNGEE. The CDR3 sequence: CASSVGRGENQPQHF. CDR3 nucleotides: TGTGCCAGCAGCGTTGGCAGGGGAGAAAATCAGCCCCAGCATTTT.

This chain connects TRBV6-5 to TRBJ2-7; no firm D call. Germline V gene lookup returns CDR1 MNHEY and CDR2 SVGAGI. The CDR3 has 14 residues. Trimming cost V 0 bases and J 4 bases, with 10 bases left between them. CDR3 region: CASSYSERLYEQYF. The CDR3 DNA reads as TGTGCCAGCAGTTACTCGGAAAGATTATACGAGCAGTACTTC.

The chain links TRBV29-1 to TRBJ1-1; D might be TRBD1 (5 bases). The CDR3 spans 15 residues. Trimming removed 5 bases at V and 1 base at J, with 17 bases between. Looked up from germline, CDR1 is SQVTM and CDR2 is ANQGSEA. In nucleotides, the CDR3 is TGCAGCGTTCATCCGGGGGGAGGGACGAACACTGAAGCTTTCTTT. It codes for CSVHPGGGTNTEAFF.

The gene calls are TRBV5-4 and TRBJ1-1; D uncertain. Trimming stripped 3 bases from V and 3 bases from J, with 6 bases between. Germline V gene lookup returns CDR1 SGHNT and CDR2 YYREEE (reference sequence). The CDR3 has 12 amino acids. CDR3 nucleotides: TGTGCCAGCAGCTCCCGGTACACTGAAGCTTTCTTT. It codes for CASSSRYTEAFF. Full variable domain (rest looked up from reference TRBV5-4 and TRBJ1-1): ETGVTQSPTHLIKTRGQQVTLRCSSQSGHNTVSWYQQALGQGPQFIFQYYREEENGRGNFPPRFSGLQFPNYSSELNVNALELDDSALYLCASSSRYTEAFFGQGTRLTVV.

In the case of this clone: One junction end does not reproduce the germline sequence, and a read error may be involved. The gene calls are TRBV15 and TRBJ1-3, with D unresolved. Germline CDR1 is LNHNV and CDR2 is YYDKDF (reference sequence). The CDR3 runs 14 residues. The CDR3, as DNA: TGTGCCACCAGCAGGGGAGAAAGATTGGCACTTCTGGACTTT. It codes for CATSRGERLALLDF.

V usage is TRBV7-9 and J usage is TRBJ2-1, with D perhaps TRBD2 (6 bases). Deletions cut 5 bases from V and 0 bases from J, with 14 bases between. This CDR3 comprises 16 residues. The germline CDR1 and CDR2 sequences are SEHNR and FQNEAQ (reference sequence). CDR3 in DNA: TGTGCCAGCAGCGTAAGCGGGTCGAGCTCCTACAATGAGCAGTTCTTC. Its translation is CASSVSGSSSYNEQFF.

This clone was picked up a small number of times. The chain links TRBV28 to TRBJ1-1; D not certain. The length of the CDR3 is 8 residues. In germline, CDR1 is MDHEN, CDR2 SYDVKM. CDR3 protein: CRNTEAFF. The CDR3 coding sequence is TGTCGGAACACTGAAGCTTTCTTT.

V and J are TRBV27 and TRBJ1-2; D gene ambiguous. CDR1 and CDR2 (germline): MNHEY, SMNVEV (reference sequence). The CDR3 is made up of 20 amino acids. The ends were cut back, 5 bases at V and 1 base at J, with 29 bases in the middle. The CDR3 reads CASSPEGRRTSSFFNYGYTF. The CDR3 coding sequence is TGTGCCAGCAGTCCCGAAGGGCGCAGGACTTCTTCTTTCTTTAACTATGGCTACACCTTC.

This clone has just a few counts. V gene TRBV5-8 combines with J gene TRBJ1-3; D ambiguous. V dropped 2 bases and J dropped 8 bases, with 8 bases sitting between them. The germline CDR1 and CDR2 sequences are SGHTS and YDEGEE. CDR3 length: 12 amino acids. The CDR3 loop is CASSFDDHTIYF. DNA for the CDR3: TGTGCCAGCAGCTTTGACGACCACACCATATATTTT.

The chain employs TRBV10-3 and TRBJ2-7, with TRBD1 matching 7 bases. The CDR3 spans 18 residues. The germline gives CDR1 ENHRY, CDR2 SYGVKD. The V segment lost 3 bases and the J segment 6 bases; nucleotides outside the gene matches: 20. The CDR3 sequence is CAISDSRTGRTLKSEQYF. The CDR3 DNA reads as TGTGCCATCAGTGATTCCCGGACAGGACGGACATTAAAATCCGAGCAGTACTTC.

V and J are TRBV11-2 and TRBJ1-1; maybe TRBD1 (5 bases). This CDR3 has 15 amino acids. Germline CDR1 SGHAT, CDR2 FQNNGV. Between the trimmed V and J ends, which lost 5 bases and 2 bases, there was a span of 15 bases. In DNA form, the CDR3 reads TGTGCCAGCAGCCCGTTTGGGACTGCTAACACTGAAGCTTTCTTT. Protein sequence: CASSPFGTANTEAFF.